This entry lists 5 T cell receptor beta chains sequenced from one sample in a study of blood T cells in healthy people across ages. Combining a sample-barcoded 5' primer with a J-beta primer mix, a second PCR ran for roughly 7 to 11 cycles. One entry per CDR3 protein results from TCRdb running MiXCR on the 5' RACE reads. This table holds about 1.6 million distinct CDR3 sequences, about 32% found once. Sequenced input: blood. These receptors originate from a woman aged 25 to 39 in good health.

The J gene is TRBJ1-2, the V gene TRBV6-2 or TRBV6-3; no clear D. Germline CDR1 and CDR2: MNHEY and SVGEGT. This CDR3 is built from 12 residues. Trimming removed 0 bases at V and 6 bases at J, with 5 bases between. CDR3 nucleotide sequence: TGTGCCAGCAGTTACTCCGATGATGGCTACACCTTC. Protein product: CASSYSDDGYTF.

The rearrangement uses TRBV20-1 and TRBJ2-7; 9 nucleotides match TRBD2. CDR3 length: 15 amino acids. The germline CDR1 and CDR2 sequences are DFQATT and SNEGSKA (reference sequence). With V trimmed by 1 base and J by 7 bases, 11 bases remained unmatched. CDR3 DNA sequence: TGCAGTGCTAGAGCCAGACTAGCGGAGATGGGAGAGCAGTACTTC. It specifies CSARARLAEMGEQYF.

This clonotype was detected once. At one end the junction does not follow the germline gene, possibly because of a read error. This chain joins TRBV30 and TRBJ1-5; D gene ambiguous. The CDR3 runs to 14 residues. From germline, CDR1 is GTSNPN and CDR2 SVGIG (reference sequence). This chain's CDR3 is CAWSTLTSSQPQHF. The DNA of the CDR3 is TGTGCCTGGAGTACGCTTACCAGCAGTCAGCCCCAGCATTTT.

This chain joins TRBV13 and TRBJ1-1; the match to TRBD1 covers 7 bases. The CDR3 is made up of 12 amino acids. Germline V gives CDR1 PRHDT, CDR2 FYEKMQ (reference sequence). V lost 5 bases, J lost 11 bases, and 8 bases stayed unmatched. The CDR3 region is CASSRRAGGAFF. CDR3 nucleotides: TGTGCCAGCAGCCGCAGGGCAGGGGGGGCTTTCTTT.

A note on this clonotype: A read error may produce the germline difference seen at one junction end. The rearrangement uses TRBV4-3 and TRBJ1-1; D is perhaps TRBD1 (5 bases). Germline CDR1 reads LGHNA; CDR2 reads YSLEER. The CDR3 is 13 amino acids. The CDR3 nucleotides are TGCGCCAGCAGCTCACCTGGGGCCACTGAAGCTCTCTTT. Translated, it gives CASSSPGATEALF.